This entry describes one TCR beta chain. Its specificity is not known. This entry is derived from a study of CXCR3-negative and CXCR3-positive naive CD8 T cells. Overall study: The dataset comprises roughly 140 million TRB reads in total, with about 1.5 +/- 0.3 million reads per library. General observations from the study: The study found comparably high diversity in both naive subsets and much lower diversity in memory CD8+ cells. Hydrophobicity of TRB CDR3s was greater in CXCR3-positive naive cells than in CXCR3-negative naive cells. Both naive subsets, CXCR3-negative and CXCR3-positive, displayed similar TRBV-TRBJ usage, unlike memory cells.

CDR1 and CDR2 (germline): SEHNR, FQNEAQ (reference sequence). The CDR3 extends over 16 amino acids. Carrying UMI labels, the TRB cDNA libraries were prepared through 5' RACE. TCRdb reprocessed the 5' RACE reads and keeps a single row for each CDR3 protein, giving no DNA. The sample table includes several thousand distinct CDR3 sequences. The chain is built from TRBV7-9 and TRBJ2-2; TCRdb names TRBD1, which stays unverified in the absence of DNA. This receptor was obtained from a human donor in good health. Some clones in this sample may be carry-over from other donors' samples. Sequenced sample: naive CXCR3+ CD8+ T cells from blood. Subset reported: CD45RO-CCR7+CD27+CD95- naive CD8+ T cells expressing CXCR3 (TNR3+). The chain's CDR3 is CASSFQGGYNTGELFF.